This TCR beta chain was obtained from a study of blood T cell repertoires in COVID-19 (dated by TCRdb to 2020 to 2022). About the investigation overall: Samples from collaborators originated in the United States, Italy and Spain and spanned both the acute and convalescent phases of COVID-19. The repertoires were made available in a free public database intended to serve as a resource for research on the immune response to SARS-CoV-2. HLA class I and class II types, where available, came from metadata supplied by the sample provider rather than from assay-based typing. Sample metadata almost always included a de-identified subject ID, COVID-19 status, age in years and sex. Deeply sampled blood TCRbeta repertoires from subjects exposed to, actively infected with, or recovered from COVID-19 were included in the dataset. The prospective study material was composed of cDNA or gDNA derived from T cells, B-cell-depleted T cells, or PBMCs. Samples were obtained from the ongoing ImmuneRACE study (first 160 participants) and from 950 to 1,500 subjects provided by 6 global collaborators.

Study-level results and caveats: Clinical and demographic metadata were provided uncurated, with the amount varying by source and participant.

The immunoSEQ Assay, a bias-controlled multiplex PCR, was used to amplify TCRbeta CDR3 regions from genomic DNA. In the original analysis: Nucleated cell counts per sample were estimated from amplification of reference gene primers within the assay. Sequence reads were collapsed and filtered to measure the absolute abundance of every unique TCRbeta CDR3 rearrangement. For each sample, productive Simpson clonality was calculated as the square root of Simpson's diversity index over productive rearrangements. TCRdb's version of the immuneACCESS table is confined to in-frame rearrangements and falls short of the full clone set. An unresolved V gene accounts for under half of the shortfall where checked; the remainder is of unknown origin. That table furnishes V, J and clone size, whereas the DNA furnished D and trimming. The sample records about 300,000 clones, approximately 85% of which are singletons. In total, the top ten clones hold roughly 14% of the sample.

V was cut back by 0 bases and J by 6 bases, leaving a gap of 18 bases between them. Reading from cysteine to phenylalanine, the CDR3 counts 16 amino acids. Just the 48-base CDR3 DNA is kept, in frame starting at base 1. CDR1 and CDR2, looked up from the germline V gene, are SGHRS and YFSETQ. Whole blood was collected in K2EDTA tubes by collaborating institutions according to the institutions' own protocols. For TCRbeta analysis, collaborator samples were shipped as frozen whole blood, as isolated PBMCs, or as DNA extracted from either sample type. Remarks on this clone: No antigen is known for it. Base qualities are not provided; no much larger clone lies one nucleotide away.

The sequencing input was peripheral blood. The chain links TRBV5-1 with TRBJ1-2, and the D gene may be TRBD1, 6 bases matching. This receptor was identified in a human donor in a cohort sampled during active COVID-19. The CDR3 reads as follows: CASSLGSGQSNNGYTF. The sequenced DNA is TGCGCCAGCAGCTTGGGGTCTGGACAGTCAAATAATGGCTACACCTTC. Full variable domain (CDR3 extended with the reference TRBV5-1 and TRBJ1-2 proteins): KAGVTQTPRYLIKTRGQQVTLSCSPISGHRSVSWYQQTPGQGLQFLFEYFSETQRNKGNFPGRFSGRQFSNSRSEMNVSTLELGDSALYLCASSLGSGQSNNGYTFGSGTRLTVV.